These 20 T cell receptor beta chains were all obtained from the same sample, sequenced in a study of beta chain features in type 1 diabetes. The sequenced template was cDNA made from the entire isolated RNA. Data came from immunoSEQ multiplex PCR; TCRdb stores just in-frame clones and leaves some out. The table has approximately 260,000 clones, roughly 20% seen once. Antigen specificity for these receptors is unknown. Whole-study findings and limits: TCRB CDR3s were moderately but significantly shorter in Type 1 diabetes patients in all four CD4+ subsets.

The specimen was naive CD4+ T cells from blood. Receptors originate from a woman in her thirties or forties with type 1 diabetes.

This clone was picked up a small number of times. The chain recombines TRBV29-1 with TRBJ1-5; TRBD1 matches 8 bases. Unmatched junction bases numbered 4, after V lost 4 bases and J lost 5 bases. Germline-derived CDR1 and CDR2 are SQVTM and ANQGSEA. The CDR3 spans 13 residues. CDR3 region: CSVGTGYHQPQHF. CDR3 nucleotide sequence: TGCAGCGTTGGGACAGGGTATCATCAGCCCCAGCATTTT.

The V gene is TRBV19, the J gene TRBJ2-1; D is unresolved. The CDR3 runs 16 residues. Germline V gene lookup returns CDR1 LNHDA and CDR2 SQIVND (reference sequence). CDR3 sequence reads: CATTPSARGTYNEQFF. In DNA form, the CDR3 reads TGTGCTACGACCCCCTCAGCCCGAGGAACCTACAATGAGCAGTTCTTC.

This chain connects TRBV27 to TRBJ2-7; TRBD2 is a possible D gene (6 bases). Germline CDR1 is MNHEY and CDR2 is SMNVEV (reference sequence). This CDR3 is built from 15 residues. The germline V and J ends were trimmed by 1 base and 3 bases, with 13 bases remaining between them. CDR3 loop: CASSLFPGGHYEQYF. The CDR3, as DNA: TGTGCCAGCAGTTTATTTCCAGGAGGGCACTACGAGCAGTACTTC.

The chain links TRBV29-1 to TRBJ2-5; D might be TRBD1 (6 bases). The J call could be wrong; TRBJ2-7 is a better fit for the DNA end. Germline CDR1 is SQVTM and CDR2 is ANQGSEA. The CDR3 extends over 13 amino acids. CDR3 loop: CSVAGVRNYEQYF. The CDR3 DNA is TGCAGCGTCGCAGGGGTTAGAAACTACGAGCAGTACTTC.

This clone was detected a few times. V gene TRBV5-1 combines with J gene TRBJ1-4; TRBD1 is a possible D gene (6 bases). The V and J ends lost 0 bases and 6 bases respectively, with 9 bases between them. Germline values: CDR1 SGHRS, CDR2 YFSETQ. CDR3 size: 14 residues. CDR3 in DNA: TGCGCCAGCAGCTTGGGGCACAGGGATGAAAAACTGTTTTTT. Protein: CASSLGHRDEKLFF.

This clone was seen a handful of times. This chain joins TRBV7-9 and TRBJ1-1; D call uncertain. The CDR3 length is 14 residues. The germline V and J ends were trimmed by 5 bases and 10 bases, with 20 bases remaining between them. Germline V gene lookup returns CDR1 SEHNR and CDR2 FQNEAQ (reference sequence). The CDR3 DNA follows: TGTGCCAGCAGCGCTGACACCCAGGTTTCCGTAGCTTTCTTT. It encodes CASSADTQVSVAFF.

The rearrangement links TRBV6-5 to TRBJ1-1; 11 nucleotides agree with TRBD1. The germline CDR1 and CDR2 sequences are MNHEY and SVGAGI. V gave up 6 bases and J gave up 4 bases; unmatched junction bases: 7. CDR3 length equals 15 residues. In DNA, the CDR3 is TGTGCCAGCAGGAAGGGACAGGGGGGCCCCACTGAAGCTTTCTTT. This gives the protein CASRKGQGGPTEAFF.

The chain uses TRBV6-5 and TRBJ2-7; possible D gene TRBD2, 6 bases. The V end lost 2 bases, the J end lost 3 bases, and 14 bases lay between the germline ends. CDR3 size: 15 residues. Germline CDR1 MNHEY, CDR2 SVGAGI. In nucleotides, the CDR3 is TGTGCCAGCAGTTACGACGGGACTCCCGGCTACGAGCAGTACTTC. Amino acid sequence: CASSYDGTPGYEQYF.

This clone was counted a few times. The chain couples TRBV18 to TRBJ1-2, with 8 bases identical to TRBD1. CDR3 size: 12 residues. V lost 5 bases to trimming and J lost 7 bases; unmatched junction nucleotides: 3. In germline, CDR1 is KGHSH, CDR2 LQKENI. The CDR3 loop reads CASSGQGGGYTF. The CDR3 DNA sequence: TGTGCCAGCTCAGGACAGGGCGGTGGCTACACCTTC.

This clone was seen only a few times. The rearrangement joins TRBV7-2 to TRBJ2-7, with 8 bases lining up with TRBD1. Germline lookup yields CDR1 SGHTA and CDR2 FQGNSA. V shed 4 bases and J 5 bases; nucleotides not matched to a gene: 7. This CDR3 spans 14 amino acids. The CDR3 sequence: CASSYDRGRHEQYF. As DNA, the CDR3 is TGTGCCAGCAGCTACGACAGGGGTAGGCACGAGCAGTACTTC.

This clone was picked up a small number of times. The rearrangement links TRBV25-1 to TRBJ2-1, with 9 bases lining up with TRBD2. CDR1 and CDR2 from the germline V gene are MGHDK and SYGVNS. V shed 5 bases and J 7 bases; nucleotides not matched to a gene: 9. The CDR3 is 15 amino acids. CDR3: CASSPAGGLGNEQFF. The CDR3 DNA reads TGTGCCAGCAGTCCGGCGGGAGGGTTGGGGAATGAGCAGTTCTTC.

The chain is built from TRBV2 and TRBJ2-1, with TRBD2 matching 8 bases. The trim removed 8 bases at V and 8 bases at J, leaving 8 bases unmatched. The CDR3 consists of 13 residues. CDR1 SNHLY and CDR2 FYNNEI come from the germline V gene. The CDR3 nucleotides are TGTGCCAGCTTAGCGGGGCTCGGGCATGAGCAGTTCTTC. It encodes CASLAGLGHEQFF.

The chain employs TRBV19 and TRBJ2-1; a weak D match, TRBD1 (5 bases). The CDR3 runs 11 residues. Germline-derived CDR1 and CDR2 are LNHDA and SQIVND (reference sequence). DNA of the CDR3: TGTGGGACATCTTCGAACGGTGAGCAGTTCTTC. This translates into CGTSSNGEQFF.

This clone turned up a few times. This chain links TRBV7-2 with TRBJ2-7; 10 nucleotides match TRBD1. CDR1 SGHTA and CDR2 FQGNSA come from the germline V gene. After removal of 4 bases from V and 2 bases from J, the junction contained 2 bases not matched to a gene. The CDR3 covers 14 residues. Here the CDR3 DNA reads TGTGCCAGCAGCTCCGGGACAGGGGCCTACGAGCAGTACTTC. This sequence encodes CASSSGTGAYEQYF.

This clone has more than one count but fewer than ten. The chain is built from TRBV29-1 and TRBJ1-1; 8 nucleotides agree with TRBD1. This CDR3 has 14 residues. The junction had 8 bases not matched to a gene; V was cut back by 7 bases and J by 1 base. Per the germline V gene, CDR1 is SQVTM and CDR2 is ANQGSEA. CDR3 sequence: CSATGTGQNTEAFF. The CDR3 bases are TGCAGCGCGACCGGGACAGGCCAGAACACTGAAGCTTTCTTT. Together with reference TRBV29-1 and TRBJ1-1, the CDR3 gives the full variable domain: SAVISQKPSRDICQRGTSLTIQCQVDSQVTMMFWYRQQPGQSLTLIATANQGSEATYESGFVIDKFPISRPNLTFSTLTVSNMSPEDSSIYLCSATGTGQNTEAFFGQGTRLTVV.

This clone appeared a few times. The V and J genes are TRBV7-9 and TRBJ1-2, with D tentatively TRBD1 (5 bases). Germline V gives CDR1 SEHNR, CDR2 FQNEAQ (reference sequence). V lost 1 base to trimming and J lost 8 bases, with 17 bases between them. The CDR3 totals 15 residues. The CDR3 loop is CASSLGGHKSEGYTF. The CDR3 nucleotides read TGTGCCAGCAGCTTAGGTGGACATAAGTCGGAAGGCTACACCTTC. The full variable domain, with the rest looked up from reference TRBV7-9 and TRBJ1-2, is DTGVSQNPRHKITKRGQNVTFRCDPISEHNRLYWYRQTLGQGPEFLTYFQNEAQLEKSRLLSDRFSAERPKGSFSTLEIQRTEQGDSAMYLCASSLGGHKSEGYTFGSGTRLTVV.

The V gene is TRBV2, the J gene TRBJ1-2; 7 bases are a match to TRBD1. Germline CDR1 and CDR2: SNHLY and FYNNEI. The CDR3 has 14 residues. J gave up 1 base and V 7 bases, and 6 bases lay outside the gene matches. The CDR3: CASNVGQVNYGYTF. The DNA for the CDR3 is TGTGCCAGCAACGTCGGACAGGTTAACTATGGCTACACCTTC.

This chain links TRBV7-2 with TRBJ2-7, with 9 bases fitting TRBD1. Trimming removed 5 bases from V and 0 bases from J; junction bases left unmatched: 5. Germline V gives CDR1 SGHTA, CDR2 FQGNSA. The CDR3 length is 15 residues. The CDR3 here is CASSRGTGISYEQYF. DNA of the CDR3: TGTGCCAGCAGCCGCGGGACAGGGATCTCCTACGAGCAGTACTTC.

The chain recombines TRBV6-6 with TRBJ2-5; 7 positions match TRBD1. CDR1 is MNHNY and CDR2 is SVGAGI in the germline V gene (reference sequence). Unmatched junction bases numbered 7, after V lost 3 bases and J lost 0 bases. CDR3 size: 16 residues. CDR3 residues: CASSYPTGRYQETQYF. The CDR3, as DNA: TGTGCCAGCAGTTATCCGACAGGGCGGTACCAAGAGACCCAGTACTTC.

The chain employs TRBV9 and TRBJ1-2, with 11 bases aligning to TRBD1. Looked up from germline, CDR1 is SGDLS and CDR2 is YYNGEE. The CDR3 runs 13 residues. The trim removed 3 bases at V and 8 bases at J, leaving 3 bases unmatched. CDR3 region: CASSAGTGGGYTF. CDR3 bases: TGTGCCAGCAGCGCAGGGACAGGGGGGGGCTACACCTTC.